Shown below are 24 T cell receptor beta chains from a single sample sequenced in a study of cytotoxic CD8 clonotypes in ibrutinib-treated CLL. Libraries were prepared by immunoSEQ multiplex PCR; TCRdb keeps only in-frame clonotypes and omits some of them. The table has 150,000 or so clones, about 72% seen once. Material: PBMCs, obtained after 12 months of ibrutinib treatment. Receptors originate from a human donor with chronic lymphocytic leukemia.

CDR3 sequence (DNA): TGCGCCAGCAGCCAAGTTGGAGGGAACCAGCCCCAGCATTTT. Translation: CASSQVGGNQPQHF. The chain employs TRBV4-1 and TRBJ1-5; D gene unclear. Germline V gene lookup returns CDR1 MGHRA and CDR2 YSYEKL. The germline V and J ends were trimmed by 1 base and 7 bases, with 11 bases remaining between them. This CDR3 comprises 14 residues.

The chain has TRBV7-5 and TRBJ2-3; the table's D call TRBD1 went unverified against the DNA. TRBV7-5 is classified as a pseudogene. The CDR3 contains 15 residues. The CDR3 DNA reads TGTGTCAGAGACAAACGGGACATAAGGGCGGATACGCAGTATTTT. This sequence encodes CVRDKRDIRADTQYF.

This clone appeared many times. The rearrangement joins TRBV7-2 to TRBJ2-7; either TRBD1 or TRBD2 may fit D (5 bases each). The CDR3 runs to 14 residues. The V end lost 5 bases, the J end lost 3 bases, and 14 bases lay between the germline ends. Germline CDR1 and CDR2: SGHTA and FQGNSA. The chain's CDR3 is CASSRTGRNYEQYF. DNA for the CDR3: TGTGCCAGCAGCCGAACGGGACGTAACTACGAGCAGTACTTC. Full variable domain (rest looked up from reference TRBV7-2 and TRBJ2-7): GAGVSQSPSNKVTEKGKDVELRCDPISGHTALYWYRQSLGQGLEFLIYFQGNSAPDKSGLPSDRFSAERTGGSVSTLTIQRTQQEDSAVYLCASSRTGRNYEQYFGPGTRLTVT.

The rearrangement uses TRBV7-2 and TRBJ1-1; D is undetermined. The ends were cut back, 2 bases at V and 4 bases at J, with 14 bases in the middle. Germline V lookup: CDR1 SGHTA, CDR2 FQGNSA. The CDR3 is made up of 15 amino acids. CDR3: CASSLTPTTFTEAFF. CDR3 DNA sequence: TGTGCCAGCAGCTTAACACCAACGACCTTCACTGAAGCTTTCTTT. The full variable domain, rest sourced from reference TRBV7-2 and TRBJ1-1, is GAGVSQSPSNKVTEKGKDVELRCDPISGHTALYWYRQSLGQGLEFLIYFQGNSAPDKSGLPSDRFSAERTGGSVSTLTIQRTQQEDSAVYLCASSLTPTTFTEAFFGQGTRLTVV.

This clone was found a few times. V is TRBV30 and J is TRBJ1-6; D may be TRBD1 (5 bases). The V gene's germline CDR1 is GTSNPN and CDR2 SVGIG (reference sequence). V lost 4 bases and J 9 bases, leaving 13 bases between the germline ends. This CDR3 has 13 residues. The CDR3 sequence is CAWIPGSGSPLHF. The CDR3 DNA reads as TGTGCCTGGATACCAGGGTCCGGTTCACCCCTCCACTTT.

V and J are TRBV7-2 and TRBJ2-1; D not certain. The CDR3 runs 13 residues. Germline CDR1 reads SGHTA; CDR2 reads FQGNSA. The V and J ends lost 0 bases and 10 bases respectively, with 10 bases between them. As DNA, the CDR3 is TGTGCCAGCAGCTTAGCATCGGGCTGGGAGCAGTTCTTC. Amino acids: CASSLASGWEQFF.

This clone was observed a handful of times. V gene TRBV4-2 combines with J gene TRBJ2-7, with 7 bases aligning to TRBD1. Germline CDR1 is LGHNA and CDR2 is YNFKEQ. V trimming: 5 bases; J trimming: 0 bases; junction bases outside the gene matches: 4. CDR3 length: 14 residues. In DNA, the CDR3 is TGTGCCAGCAGCAGGGGGCTTAGCTCCTACGAGCAGTACTTC. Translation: CASSRGLSSYEQYF.

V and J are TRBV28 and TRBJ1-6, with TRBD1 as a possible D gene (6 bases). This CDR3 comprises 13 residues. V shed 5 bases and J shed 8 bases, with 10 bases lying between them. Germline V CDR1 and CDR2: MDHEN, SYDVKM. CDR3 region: CASSRGVDSPLHF. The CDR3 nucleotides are TGTGCCAGCAGTAGGGGGGTGGATTCACCCCTCCACTTT.

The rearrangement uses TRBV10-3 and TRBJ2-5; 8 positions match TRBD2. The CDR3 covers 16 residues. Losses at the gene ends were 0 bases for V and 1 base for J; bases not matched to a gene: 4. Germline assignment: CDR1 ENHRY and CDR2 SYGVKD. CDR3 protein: CAISESPGGTQETQYF. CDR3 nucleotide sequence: TGTGCCATCAGTGAGTCGCCGGGGGGGACCCAAGAGACCCAGTACTTC.

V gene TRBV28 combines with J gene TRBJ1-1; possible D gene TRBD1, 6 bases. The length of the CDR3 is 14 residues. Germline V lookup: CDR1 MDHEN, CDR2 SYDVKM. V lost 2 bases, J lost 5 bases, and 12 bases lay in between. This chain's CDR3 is CASSLGRGGTEAFF. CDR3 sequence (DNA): TGTGCCAGCAGTTTAGGCAGGGGAGGAACTGAAGCTTTCTTT.

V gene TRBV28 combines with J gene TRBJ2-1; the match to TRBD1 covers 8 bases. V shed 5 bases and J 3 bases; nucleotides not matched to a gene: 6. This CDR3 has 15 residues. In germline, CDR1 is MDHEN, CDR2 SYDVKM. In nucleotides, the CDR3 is TGTGCCAGCAGTCCCGACAGGGGATACTACAATGAGCAGTTCTTC. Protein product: CASSPDRGYYNEQFF.

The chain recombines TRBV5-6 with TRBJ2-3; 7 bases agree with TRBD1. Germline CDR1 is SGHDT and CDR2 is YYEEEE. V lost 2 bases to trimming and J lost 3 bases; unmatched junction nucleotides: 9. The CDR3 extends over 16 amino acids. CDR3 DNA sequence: TGTGCCAGCAGCTTCTACCGACAGGGAAGAACAGATACGCAGTATTTT. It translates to CASSFYRQGRTDTQYF. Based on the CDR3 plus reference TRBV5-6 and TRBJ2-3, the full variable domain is DAGVTQSPTHLIKTRGQQVTLRCSPKSGHDTVSWYQQALGQGPQFIFQYYEEEERQRGNFPDRFSGHQFPNYSSELNVNALLLGDSALYLCASSFYRQGRTDTQYFGPGTRLTVL.

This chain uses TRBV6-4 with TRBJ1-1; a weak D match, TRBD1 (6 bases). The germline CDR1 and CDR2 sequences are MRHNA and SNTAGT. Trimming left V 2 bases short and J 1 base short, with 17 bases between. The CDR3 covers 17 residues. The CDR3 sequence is CASSDPDGTQKNTEAFF. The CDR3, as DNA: TGTGCCAGCAGTGACCCCGACGGGACACAAAAGAACACTGAAGCTTTCTTT.

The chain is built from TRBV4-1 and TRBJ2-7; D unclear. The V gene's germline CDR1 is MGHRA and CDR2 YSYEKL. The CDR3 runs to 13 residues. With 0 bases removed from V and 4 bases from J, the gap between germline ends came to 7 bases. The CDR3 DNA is TGCGCCAGCAGCCAAGATAGAGGATACGAGCAGTACTTC. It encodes CASSQDRGYEQYF.

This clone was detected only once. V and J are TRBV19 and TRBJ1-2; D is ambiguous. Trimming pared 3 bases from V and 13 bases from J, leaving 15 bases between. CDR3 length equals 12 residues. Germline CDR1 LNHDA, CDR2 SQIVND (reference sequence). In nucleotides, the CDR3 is TGTGCCAGTAGTATGAGTCACGGAGGTTTCACCTTC. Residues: CASSMSHGGFTF. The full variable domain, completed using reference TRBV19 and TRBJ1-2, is DGGITQSPKYLFRKEGQNVTLSCEQNLNHDAMYWYRQDPGQGLRLIYYSQIVNDFQKGDIAEGYSVSREKKESFPLTVTSAQKNPTAFYLCASSMSHGGFTFGSGTRLTVV.

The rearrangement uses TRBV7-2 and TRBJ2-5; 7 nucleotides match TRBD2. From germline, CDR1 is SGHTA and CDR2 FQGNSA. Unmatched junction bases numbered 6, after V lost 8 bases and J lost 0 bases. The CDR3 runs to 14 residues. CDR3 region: CASSSGGYQETQYF. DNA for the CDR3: TGTGCCAGCTCTAGCGGAGGGTACCAAGAGACCCAGTACTTC.

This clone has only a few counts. The chain's CDR3 is CASKDTANSPLHF. CDR3 in DNA: TGCGCCAGCAAGGACACGGCAAATTCACCCCTCCACTTT. The genes are TRBV5-1 and TRBJ1-6; TRBD1 is a possible D gene (5 bases). Trimming left V 6 bases short and J 7 bases short, with 11 bases between. Germline V gene lookup returns CDR1 SGHRS and CDR2 YFSETQ. The CDR3 sequence is 13 residues long.

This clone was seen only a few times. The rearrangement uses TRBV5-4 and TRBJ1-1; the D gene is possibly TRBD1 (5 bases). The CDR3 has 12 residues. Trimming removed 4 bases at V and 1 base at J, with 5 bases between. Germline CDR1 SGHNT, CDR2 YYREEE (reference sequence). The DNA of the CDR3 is TGTGCCAGCAGCCAGGGGAACACTGAAGCTTTCTTT. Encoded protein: CASSQGNTEAFF. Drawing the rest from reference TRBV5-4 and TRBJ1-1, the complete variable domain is ETGVTQSPTHLIKTRGQQVTLRCSSQSGHNTVSWYQQALGQGPQFIFQYYREEENGRGNFPPRFSGLQFPNYSSELNVNALELDDSALYLCASSQGNTEAFFGQGTRLTVV.

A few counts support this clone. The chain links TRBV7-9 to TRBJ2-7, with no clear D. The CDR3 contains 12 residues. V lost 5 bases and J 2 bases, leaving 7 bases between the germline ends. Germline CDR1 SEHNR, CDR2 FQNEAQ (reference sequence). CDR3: CASSPDPYEQYF. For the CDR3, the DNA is TGTGCCAGCAGCCCCGACCCCTACGAGCAGTACTTC. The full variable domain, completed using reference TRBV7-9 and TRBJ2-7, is DTGVSQNPRHKITKRGQNVTFRCDPISEHNRLYWYRQTLGQGPEFLTYFQNEAQLEKSRLLSDRFSAERPKGSFSTLEIQRTEQGDSAMYLCASSPDPYEQYFGPGTRLTVT.

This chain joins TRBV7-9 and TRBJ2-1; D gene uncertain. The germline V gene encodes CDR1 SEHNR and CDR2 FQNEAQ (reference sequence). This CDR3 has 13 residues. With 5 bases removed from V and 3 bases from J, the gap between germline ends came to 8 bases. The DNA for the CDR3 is TGTGCCAGCAGCGTAAACTTCTACAATGAGCAGTTCTTC. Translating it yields CASSVNFYNEQFF.

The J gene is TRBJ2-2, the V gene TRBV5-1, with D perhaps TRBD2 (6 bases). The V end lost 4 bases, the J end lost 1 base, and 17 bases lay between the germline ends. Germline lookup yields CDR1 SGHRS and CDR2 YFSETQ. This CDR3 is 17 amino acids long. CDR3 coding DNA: TGCGCCAGCAGCCGGGACTCCAGCGGAGTGAACACCGGGGAGCTGTTTTTT. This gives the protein CASSRDSSGVNTGELFF.

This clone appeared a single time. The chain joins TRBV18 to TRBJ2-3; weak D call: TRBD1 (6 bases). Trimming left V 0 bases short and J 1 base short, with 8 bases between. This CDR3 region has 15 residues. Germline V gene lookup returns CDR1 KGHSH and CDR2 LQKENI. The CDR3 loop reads CASSPPGHRTDTQYF. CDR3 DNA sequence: TGTGCCAGCTCACCACCGGGACATCGCACAGATACGCAGTATTTT.

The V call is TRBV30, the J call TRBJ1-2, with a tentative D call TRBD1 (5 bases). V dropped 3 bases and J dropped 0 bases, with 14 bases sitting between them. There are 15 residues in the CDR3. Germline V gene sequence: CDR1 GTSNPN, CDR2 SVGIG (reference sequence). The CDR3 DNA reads TGTGCCTGGAGGCGTGGGGGGGTGGCTAACTATGGCTACACCTTC. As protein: CAWRRGGVANYGYTF.

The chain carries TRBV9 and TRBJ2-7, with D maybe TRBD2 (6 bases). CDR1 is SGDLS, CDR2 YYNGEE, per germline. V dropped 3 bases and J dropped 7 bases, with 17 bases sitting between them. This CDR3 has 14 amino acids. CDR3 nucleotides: TGTGCCAGCAGCGGGTGGGACTCTTGGGGGGAGCAGTACTTC. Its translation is CASSGWDSWGEQYF.